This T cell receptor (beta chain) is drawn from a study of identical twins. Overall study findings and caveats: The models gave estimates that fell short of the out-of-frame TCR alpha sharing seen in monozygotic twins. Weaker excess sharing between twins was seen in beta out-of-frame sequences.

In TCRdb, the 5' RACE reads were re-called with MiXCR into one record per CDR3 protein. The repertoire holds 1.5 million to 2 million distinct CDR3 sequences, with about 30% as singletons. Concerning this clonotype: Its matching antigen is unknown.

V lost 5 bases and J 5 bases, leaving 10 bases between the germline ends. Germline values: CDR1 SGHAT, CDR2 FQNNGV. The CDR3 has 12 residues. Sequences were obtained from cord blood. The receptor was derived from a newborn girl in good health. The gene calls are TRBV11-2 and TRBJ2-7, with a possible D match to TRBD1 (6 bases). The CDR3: CASSLRTDEQYF. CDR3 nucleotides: TGTGCCAGCAGCCTCCGGACAGACGAGCAGTACTTC.